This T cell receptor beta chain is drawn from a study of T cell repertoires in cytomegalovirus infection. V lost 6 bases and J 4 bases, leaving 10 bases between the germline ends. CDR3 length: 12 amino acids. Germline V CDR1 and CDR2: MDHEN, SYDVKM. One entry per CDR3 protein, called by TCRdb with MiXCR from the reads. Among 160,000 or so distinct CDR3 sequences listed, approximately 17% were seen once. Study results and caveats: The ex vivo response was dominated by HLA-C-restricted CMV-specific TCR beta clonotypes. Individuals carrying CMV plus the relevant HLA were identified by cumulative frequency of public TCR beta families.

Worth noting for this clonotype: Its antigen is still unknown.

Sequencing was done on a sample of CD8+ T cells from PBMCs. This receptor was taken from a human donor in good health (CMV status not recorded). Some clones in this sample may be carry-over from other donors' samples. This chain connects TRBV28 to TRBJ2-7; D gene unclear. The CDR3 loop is CASSQRMYEQYF. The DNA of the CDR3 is TGTGCCAGCAGCCAAAGGATGTACGAGCAGTACTTC.